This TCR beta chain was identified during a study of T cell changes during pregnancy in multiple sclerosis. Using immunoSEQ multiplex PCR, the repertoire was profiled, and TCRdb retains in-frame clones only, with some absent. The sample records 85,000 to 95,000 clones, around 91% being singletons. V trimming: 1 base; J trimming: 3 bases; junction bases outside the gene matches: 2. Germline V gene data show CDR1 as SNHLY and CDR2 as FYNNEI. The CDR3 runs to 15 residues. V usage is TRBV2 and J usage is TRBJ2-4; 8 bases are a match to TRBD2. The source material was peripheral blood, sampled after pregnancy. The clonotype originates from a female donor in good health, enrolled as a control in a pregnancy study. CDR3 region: CASSEDRGGKNIQYF. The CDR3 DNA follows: TGTGCCAGCAGTGAAGATCGGGGGGGCAAAAACATTCAGTACTTC.